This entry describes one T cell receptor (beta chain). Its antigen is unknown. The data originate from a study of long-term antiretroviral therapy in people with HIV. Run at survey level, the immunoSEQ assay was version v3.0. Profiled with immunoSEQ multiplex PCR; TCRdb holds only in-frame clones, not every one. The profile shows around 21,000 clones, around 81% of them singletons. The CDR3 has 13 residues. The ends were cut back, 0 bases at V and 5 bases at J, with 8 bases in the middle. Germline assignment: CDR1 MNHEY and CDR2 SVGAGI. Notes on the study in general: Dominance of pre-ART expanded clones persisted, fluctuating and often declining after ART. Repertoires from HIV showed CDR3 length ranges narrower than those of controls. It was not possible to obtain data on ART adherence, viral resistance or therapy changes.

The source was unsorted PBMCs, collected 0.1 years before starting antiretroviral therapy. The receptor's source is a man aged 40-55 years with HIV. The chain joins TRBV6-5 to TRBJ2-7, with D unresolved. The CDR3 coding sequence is TGTGCCAGCAGTTACTCAGTTAGGGACGAGCAGTACTTC. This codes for CASSYSVRDEQYF.